Each of the 13 T cell receptor beta chains below was sequenced from the same sample in a study of long-term antiretroviral therapy in people with HIV. At the survey level, the v3.0 immunoSEQ assay was run. The table came from immunoSEQ multiplex PCR; TCRdb's copy has only in-frame clones and leaves some out. The sample records approximately 24,000 clones, 65% to 90% being singletons. The material sequenced was unsorted PBMCs, taken at the start of antiretroviral therapy, before treatment. These TCRs come from a woman aged 18-35 years with HIV.

The chain has TRBV7-8 and TRBJ2-7, with TRBD1 matching 8 bases. The CDR3 has 15 amino acids. The ends lost 8 bases at V and 7 bases at J; junction bases unmatched: 16. Looked up from germline, CDR1 is SGHVS and CDR2 is FQNEAQ. CDR3 sequence reads: CASAPSTGVGIEQYF. In DNA form, the CDR3 reads TGTGCCAGCGCCCCGTCGACAGGGGTGGGTATAGAGCAGTACTTC.

This clone was detected a few times. J is TRBJ1-2 and V is TRBV2; D remains unclear. V shed 7 bases and J shed 6 bases, with 12 bases lying between them. The CDR3 contains 12 residues. Germline CDR1 reads SNHLY; CDR2 reads FYNNEI. The DNA for the CDR3 is TGTGCCAGCATCGGCGGGGAGGATGGCTACACCTTC. This sequence encodes CASIGGEDGYTF.

The chain has TRBV10-3 and TRBJ1-2; D is possibly TRBD1 (6 bases). The CDR3 has 14 residues. V shed 0 bases and J shed 8 bases, with 13 bases lying between them. Per the germline V gene, CDR1 is ENHRY and CDR2 is SYGVKD. CDR3 nucleotides: TGTGCCATCAGTGAGTCGCAGGGGAAATTCGGCTACACCTTC. Encoded protein: CAISESQGKFGYTF.

The chain uses TRBV29-1 and TRBJ2-3; D perhaps matches TRBD1 (5 bases). V lost 5 bases and J 1 base, leaving 13 bases between the germline ends. Germline V gene lookup returns CDR1 SQVTM and CDR2 ANQGSEA. The CDR3 length is 14 residues. CDR3 protein: CSVNTGTGTDTQYF. As DNA, the CDR3 is TGCAGCGTTAATACAGGAACCGGCACAGATACGCAGTATTTT.

The chain carries TRBV25-1 and TRBJ2-1, with 8 positions matching TRBD1. The germline V gene has CDR1 MGHDK and CDR2 SYGVNS. The CDR3 is made up of 18 amino acids. V lost 4 bases, J lost 4 bases, and 15 bases stayed unmatched. The CDR3 here is CASSVNNFPGQVYNEQFF. The CDR3 nucleotides read TGTGCCAGCAGTGTAAACAATTTTCCGGGACAGGTATACAATGAGCAGTTCTTC.

The genes are TRBV7-3 and TRBJ2-1, with 12 bases identical to TRBD2. Germline values: CDR1 SGHTA, CDR2 FQGTGA. The junction had 13 bases not matched to a gene; V was cut back by 5 bases and J by 8 bases. This CDR3 is 17 amino acids long. The DNA for the CDR3 is TGTGCCAGCAGCCCCAGTGGGGCTAGCGGGGGGGCGGATGAGCAGTTCTTC. Its translation is CASSPSGASGGADEQFF.

The chain couples TRBV6-6 to TRBJ1-5; 10 bases match TRBD1. The germline V gene encodes CDR1 MNHNY and CDR2 SVGAGI (reference sequence). The CDR3 has 13 residues. The CDR3 loop is CATDRGRNQPQHF. The DNA of the CDR3 is TGTGCTACTGACAGGGGGCGGAATCAGCCCCAGCATTTT.

The chain couples TRBV11-2 to TRBJ2-3; D is perhaps TRBD2 (6 bases). V gave up 4 bases and J gave up 1 base, with 12 bases separating them. Germline V gene sequence: CDR1 SGHAT, CDR2 FQNNGV. The CDR3 consists of 15 residues. The CDR3 DNA reads TGTGCCAGCAGCTCCGACTCGGGGGGCACAGATACGCAGTATTTT. It translates to CASSSDSGGTDTQYF.

The chain couples TRBV29-1 to TRBJ2-7; D gene ambiguous. V lost 3 bases, J lost 0 bases, and 6 bases lay in between. The CDR3 is 12 residues long. CDR1 is SQVTM and CDR2 is ANQGSEA in the germline V gene. CDR3 loop: CSVEVGSYEQYF. For the CDR3, the DNA is TGCAGCGTTGAGGTCGGCTCCTACGAGCAGTACTTC.

The chain couples TRBV28 to TRBJ2-5; 7 bases agree with TRBD1. Germline-derived CDR1 and CDR2 are MDHEN and SYDVKM. V shed 7 bases and J 2 bases; nucleotides not matched to a gene: 7. This CDR3 is 14 amino acids long. The CDR3 region has the DNA TGTGCCAGCACAAGGACAGGAACACAAGAGACCCAGTACTTC. This codes for CASTRTGTQETQYF.

The chain combines TRBV7-2 with TRBJ2-5; D is unclear. The CDR3 spans 13 residues. CDR1 and CDR2 from the germline V gene are SGHTA and FQGNSA. Between the trimmed V and J ends, which lost 2 bases and 5 bases, there was a span of 9 bases. This CDR3 is CASSLKGTETQYF. The CDR3 nucleotides are TGTGCCAGCAGCTTAAAAGGAACGGAGACCCAGTACTTC.

The CDR3 protein is CSVEAPGQSYGYTF. The CDR3 nucleotides are TGCAGCGTTGAAGCCCCTGGGCAATCCTACGGCTACACCTTC. The chain is built from TRBV29-1 and TRBJ1-2; D unclear. This CDR3 spans 14 amino acids. V was pared by 1 base and J by 8 bases, with 17 bases between. Germline CDR1 is SQVTM and CDR2 is ANQGSEA. Combining the CDR3 with reference TRBV29-1 and TRBJ1-2 gives the whole variable domain SAVISQKPSRDICQRGTSLTIQCQVDSQVTMMFWYRQQPGQSLTLIATANQGSEATYESGFVIDKFPISRPNLTFSTLTVSNMSPEDSSIYLCSVEAPGQSYGYTFGSGTRLTVV.

The rearrangement links TRBV5-6 to TRBJ2-5, with 14 bases identical to TRBD2. J was trimmed by 4 bases and V by 4 bases; bases with no gene match: 3. There are 15 residues in the CDR3. The germline V gene has CDR1 SGHDT and CDR2 YYEEEE. The CDR3 bases are TGTGCCAGCAGCAAAGGGACTAGCGGGAGAGAGACCCAGTACTTC. Encoded protein: CASSKGTSGRETQYF.